The T cell receptor (beta chain) under discussion was sequenced for a study of shared clonotypes between healthy human individuals. Overall study: Per-donor plates numbered three CD4 naive, three CD4 memory, two CD8 naive and one CD8 memory. Findings of the study overall: Estimated richness values were generally larger in naive subsets than in memory subsets.

The repertoire was sequenced with immunoSEQ multiplex PCR; TCRdb's copy has only in-frame clones and lacks some. The sample consists of millions of clones, more than 85% of them appearing once. This CDR3 comprises 21 residues. The germline CDR1 and CDR2 sequences are SGDLS and YYNGEE. V was pared by 1 base and J by 3 bases, with 24 bases of the junction left unmatched. Naive CD8 cells, CD45RO-negative and positively selected for CCR7, excluded terminally differentiated effector memory CD45RA+ cells. Healthy HIV-negative adults without recent acute infections or vaccinations served as donors. Of note for this clone: Its antigen is not identified.

Sample: naive CD8+ T cells from PBMCs. The J gene is TRBJ1-1, the V gene TRBV9; TRBD1 matches 7 bases. This clonotype was sampled from a man younger than 35 in good health. Some clones in this sample may be carry-over from other donors' samples. The CDR3 bases are TGTGCCAGCAGCGTATTCCCCCAGGAGGGGGCAAGATTACTGAGGTACACTGAAGCTTTCTTT. Its protein is CASSVFPQEGARLLRYTEAFF.